The T cell receptor (beta chain) under discussion was sequenced for a study of T cells after yellow fever vaccination. On the study more broadly: SMART-Seq v4 Ultra Low Input served to prepare low-cell-number fractions. Broader study findings: The CD4 compartment and the CD8 compartment contained a small share of clonotypes in common. Post-booster repertoires contained most primary-vaccination clones again (approximately 95% CD4, roughly 90% CD8).

The CDR3 loop spans 12 amino acids. Germline CDR1 MGHRA, CDR2 YSYEKL. V was cut by 1 base and J by 4 bases, with 4 bases left in between. This clonotype is judged medium-sized. TCRdb used MiXCR to reprocess the 5' RACE reads, holding one entry per CDR3 protein. The top ten hold 24% of the sample, which has 45,000 to 60,000 distinct CDR3 sequences, about 6.3% seen once. The chain is built from TRBV4-1 and TRBJ1-1; no definite D call. The sequence came from a man younger than 35 who received the YFV17D yellow fever vaccine. The starting material was CD8+ T cells not binding an NS4B(214-222) dextramer, sorted from PBMCs, obtained roughly 47 days after the first yellow fever vaccination. CDR3 sequence (DNA): TGCGCCAGCAGCCAAGTAAGCACTGAAGCTTTCTTT. Translation: CASSQVSTEAFF.